These 14 T cell receptor beta chains share one sample of origin, sequenced in a study of cytomegalovirus exposure and HLA in healthy donors. The PCR had 60 Vbeta and 13 Jbeta primers. Produced via immunoSEQ multiplex PCR; TCRdb's table is partial and in-frame only. The sample lists about 140,000 clones, approximately 80% occurring once. Sequencing used PBMCs. The receptor set was obtained from a man aged 40-49 years in good health and CMV-seronegative.

There are a few counts of this clone. CDR3 region: CASSLTVNEQFF. The CDR3, as DNA: TGCGCCAGCAGCCTCACAGTCAATGAGCAGTTCTTC. The chain combines TRBV5-1 with TRBJ2-1, with unresolved D. The CDR3 runs to 12 residues. Trimming left V 4 bases short and J 6 bases short, with 8 bases between. Germline values: CDR1 SGHRS, CDR2 YFSETQ. The variable domain in full, with the rest retrieved from reference TRBV5-1 and TRBJ2-1, is KAGVTQTPRYLIKTRGQQVTLSCSPISGHRSVSWYQQTPGQGLQFLFEYFSETQRNKGNFPGRFSGRQFSNSRSEMNVSTLELGDSALYLCASSLTVNEQFFGPGTRLTVL.

This clone came up a few times. The rearrangement uses TRBV6-5 and TRBJ2-7, with 7 bases identical to TRBD2. Losses at the gene ends were 3 bases for V and 2 bases for J; bases not matched to a gene: 4. This CDR3 spans 14 amino acids. The germline V gene encodes CDR1 MNHEY and CDR2 SVGAGI. The CDR3 loop is CASSYGGGPYEQYF. The CDR3 region has the DNA TGTGCCAGCAGTTATGGGGGGGGTCCCTACGAGCAGTACTTC.

The chain combines TRBV5-4 with TRBJ1-3, with 7 nucleotides matching TRBD1. Germline CDR1 is SGHNT and CDR2 is YYREEE (reference sequence). The CDR3 has 15 residues. V lost 0 bases, J lost 4 bases, and 4 bases stayed unmatched. The CDR3 coding sequence is TGTGCCAGCAGCTTGGAGGGGGCCCCCGGAAACACCATATATTTT. Its protein is CASSLEGAPGNTIYF.

The chain has TRBV7-9 and TRBJ2-1, with D possibly being TRBD1 (5 bases). Germline CDR1 reads SEHNR; CDR2 reads FQNEAQ (reference sequence). Trimming left V 0 bases short and J 3 bases short, with 9 bases between. This CDR3 is 15 amino acids long. In DNA, the CDR3 is TGTGCCAGCAGCTTAGCCCAAGGGGTCTACAATGAGCAGTTCTTC. Translation gives CASSLAQGVYNEQFF.

The CDR3 region is CASSPTGSSTGELFF. The CDR3, as DNA: TGCGCCAGCAGCCCGACAGGTTCCAGCACCGGGGAGCTGTTTTTT. This chain uses TRBV10-2 with TRBJ2-2; TRBD1 is a possible D gene (6 bases). With 6 bases removed from V and 4 bases from J, the gap between germline ends came to 15 bases. Germline values: CDR1 WSHSY, CDR2 SAAADI. The CDR3 covers 15 residues.

This sequence joins TRBV7-6 and TRBJ2-3, with 7 bases that match TRBD2. The germline V gene encodes CDR1 SGHVS and CDR2 FNYEAQ. With V trimmed by 1 base and J by 6 bases, 4 bases remained unmatched. This CDR3 comprises 14 residues. In DNA form, the CDR3 reads TGTGCCAGCAGCTTAGAACTAGCGTCGGATACGCAGTATTTT. It translates to CASSLELASDTQYF.

The rearrangement links TRBV11-2 to TRBJ1-6, with D possibly being TRBD1 (5 bases). This CDR3 has 14 amino acids. Germline CDR1 and CDR2: SGHAT and FQNNGV. Trimming pared 3 bases from V and 7 bases from J, leaving 10 bases between. In nucleotides, the CDR3 is TGTGCCAGCAGCTTCGGCGGGGGAAATTCACCCCTCCACTTT. Translating it yields CASSFGGGNSPLHF.

The V and J genes are TRBV11-2 and TRBJ2-7, with 9 bases lining up with TRBD2. This CDR3 is built from 17 residues. Germline V gene data show CDR1 as SGHAT and CDR2 as FQNNGV. The ends lost 4 bases at V and 0 bases at J; junction bases unmatched: 10. The CDR3, as DNA: TGTGCCAGCAGCTACTCCCGTGCGGGAGGGAGCTCCTACGAGCAGTACTTC. It specifies CASSYSRAGGSSYEQYF.

The chain has TRBV27 and TRBJ2-3; 11 bases are shared with TRBD2. Trimming took 5 bases from V and 1 from J; bases not matched to a gene: 5. Per germline, CDR1 MNHEY and CDR2 SMNVEV (reference sequence). The CDR3 extends over 16 amino acids. For the CDR3, the DNA is TGTGCCAGCAGTGGGCCGGGACTAGCGGGCACAGATACGCAGTATTTT. Protein product: CASSGPGLAGTDTQYF.

The J gene is TRBJ2-1, the V gene TRBV11-1; D ambiguous. Germline V gene data show CDR1 as SGHAT and CDR2 as FQDESV (reference sequence). The CDR3 is 13 amino acids. V was shortened by 5 bases and J by 5 bases, with 10 bases between the two germline ends. The CDR3 sequence is CASSPPTDNEQFF. CDR3 in DNA: TGTGCCAGCAGCCCCCCTACCGACAATGAGCAGTTCTTC.

The chain has TRBV7-8 and TRBJ2-7, with 7 bases lining up with TRBD1. J gave up 2 bases and V 6 bases, and 16 bases lay outside the gene matches. Germline loops: CDR1 SGHVS, CDR2 FQNEAQ. This CDR3 comprises 17 residues. CDR3 nucleotides: TGTGCCAGCAGTTTGGACAGGTTAATATCCACGGCCTACGAGCAGTACTTC. Its protein product is CASSLDRLISTAYEQYF.

This clone appeared a single time. The rearrangement uses TRBV29-1 and TRBJ2-1; 8 bases match TRBD2. Unmatched junction bases numbered 11, after V lost 5 bases and J lost 8 bases. The CDR3 contains 14 residues. Per the germline V gene, CDR1 is SQVTM and CDR2 is ANQGSEA. The CDR3 DNA reads as TGCAGCGTTATCCTAGCGGGTGAAGGGGATGAGCAGTTCTTC. Translated, it gives CSVILAGEGDEQFF.

This clone was counted once. J is TRBJ1-5 and V is TRBV6-1; 9 bases are a match to TRBD1. Losses at the gene ends were 5 bases for V and 7 bases for J; bases not matched to a gene: 6. The CDR3 is 14 amino acids. CDR1 and CDR2 from the germline V gene are MNHNS and SASEGT. CDR3 region: CASSRGQGLQPQHF. The CDR3 DNA is TGTGCCAGCAGTAGAGGACAGGGGTTACAGCCCCAGCATTTT.

V gene TRBV10-3 combines with J gene TRBJ2-2; perhaps TRBD1 as D (6 bases). The germline V and J ends were trimmed by 6 bases and 10 bases, with 18 bases remaining between them. The CDR3 consists of 14 residues. Germline CDR1 and CDR2: ENHRY and SYGVKD. CDR3 protein: CAIRPGHPREELFF. In nucleotides, the CDR3 is TGTGCCATCAGACCGGGACACCCAAGGGAGGAGCTGTTTTTT.